This T cell receptor (beta chain) derives from a study of T cell repertoires in cytomegalovirus infection. Across the study: Matching HLA type and CMV infection were both indicated by public TCR beta signatures.

In regard to this clonotype: Its antigen is not identified.

TCRdb re-analysed the reads in MiXCR, keeping a single row per CDR3 protein. The sample shows some 400,000 distinct CDR3 sequences, 31% of them seen only once. The CDR3 consists of 15 residues. Trimming removed 1 base at V and 2 bases at J, with 11 bases between. Notes on the study in general: Adding up the frequency of public TCR beta families identified people who carried CMV plus the relevant HLA. In two of eight donors, the top clonotype was HLA-C-restricted CMV-specific.

The clonotype originates from a human donor in good health (CMV status not recorded). Some clones in this sample may be carry-over from other donors' samples. The chain carries TRBV12-3 or TRBV12-4 and TRBJ1-2; D may be TRBD1 (5 bases). Sequencing was performed on PBMCs. CDR3 DNA: TGTGCCAGCAGTTTAGGGGTCGGGGACAACTATGGCTACACCTTC. Its protein product is CASSLGVGDNYGYTF.